This TCR beta chain comes out of a study of T cell repertoires in cytomegalovirus infection. Turning to the study itself: Matching HLA type, along with CMV infection, was indicated by public TCR beta signatures.

Germline V lookup: CDR1 LNHDA, CDR2 SQIVND (reference sequence). The CDR3 is 17 residues long. Trimming left V 0 bases short and J 0 bases short, with 15 bases between. This clonotype was observed a handful of times. Its antigen is unknown. TCRdb used MiXCR to reprocess the reads, holding one entry per CDR3 protein. The sample contains a few hundred thousand distinct CDR3 sequences, 20% to 25% of which appear only once. The study's findings and limits: In two of eight donors, the top clonotype was HLA-C-restricted CMV-specific. Cumulative public TCR beta family frequency identified CMV carriers with the relevant HLA.

Sample: CD8+ T cells from PBMCs. The source is a human donor in good health (CMV status not recorded). Some clones in this sample may be carry-over from other donors' samples. The chain combines TRBV19 with TRBJ2-7, with D unresolved. Here the CDR3 reads CASSIDHYSPSSYEQYF. CDR3 sequence (DNA): TGTGCCAGTAGTATAGATCATTACAGTCCAAGCTCCTACGAGCAGTACTTC.